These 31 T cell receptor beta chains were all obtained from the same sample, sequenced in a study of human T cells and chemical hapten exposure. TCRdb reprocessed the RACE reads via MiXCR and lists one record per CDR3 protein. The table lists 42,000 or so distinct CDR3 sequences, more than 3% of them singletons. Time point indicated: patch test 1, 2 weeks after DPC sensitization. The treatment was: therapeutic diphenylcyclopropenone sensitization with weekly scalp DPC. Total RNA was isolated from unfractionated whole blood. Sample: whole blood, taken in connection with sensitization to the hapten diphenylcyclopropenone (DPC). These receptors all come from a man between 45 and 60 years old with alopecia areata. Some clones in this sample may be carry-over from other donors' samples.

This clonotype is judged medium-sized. The CDR3: CASTKPASGSRTQYF. CDR3 bases: TGTGCCAGCACCAAACCCGCTAGCGGGAGTCGTACGCAGTATTTT. This chain joins TRBV6-2 or TRBV6-3 and TRBJ2-3; 10 bases agree with TRBD2. Germline-derived CDR1 and CDR2 are MNHEY and SVGEGT. CDR3 length: 15 residues. Trimming removed 7 bases from V and 8 bases from J; junction bases left unmatched: 12.

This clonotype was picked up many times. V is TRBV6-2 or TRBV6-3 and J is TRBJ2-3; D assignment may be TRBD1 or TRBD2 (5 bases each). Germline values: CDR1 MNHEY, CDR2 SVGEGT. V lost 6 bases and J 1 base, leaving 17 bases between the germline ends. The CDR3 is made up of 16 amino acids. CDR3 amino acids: CASRFFGARGTDTQYF. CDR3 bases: TGTGCCAGCAGATTCTTCGGGGCCCGAGGCACAGATACGCAGTATTTT.

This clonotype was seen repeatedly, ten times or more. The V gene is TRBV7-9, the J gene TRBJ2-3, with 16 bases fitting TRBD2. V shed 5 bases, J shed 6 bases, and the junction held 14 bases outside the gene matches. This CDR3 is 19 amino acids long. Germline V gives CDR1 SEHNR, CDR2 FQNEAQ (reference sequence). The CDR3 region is CASSAGTSGRAIVRDTQYF. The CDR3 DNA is TGTGCCAGCAGCGCCGGGACTAGCGGGAGGGCCATCGTTCGGGATACGCAGTATTTT.

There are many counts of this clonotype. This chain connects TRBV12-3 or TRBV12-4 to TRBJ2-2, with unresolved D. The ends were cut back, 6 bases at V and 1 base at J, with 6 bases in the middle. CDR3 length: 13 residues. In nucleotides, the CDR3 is TGTGCCAGCAGCCGACTGAACACCGGGGAGCTGTTTTTT. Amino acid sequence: CASSRLNTGELFF.

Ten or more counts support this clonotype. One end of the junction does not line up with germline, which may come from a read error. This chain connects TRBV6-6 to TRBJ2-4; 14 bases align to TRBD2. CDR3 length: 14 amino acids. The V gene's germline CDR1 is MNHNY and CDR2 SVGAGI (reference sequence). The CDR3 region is CASNPGLAGEGQFF. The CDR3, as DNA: TGTGCCAGCAACCCGGGACTAGCGGGAGAGGGACAATTTTTC.

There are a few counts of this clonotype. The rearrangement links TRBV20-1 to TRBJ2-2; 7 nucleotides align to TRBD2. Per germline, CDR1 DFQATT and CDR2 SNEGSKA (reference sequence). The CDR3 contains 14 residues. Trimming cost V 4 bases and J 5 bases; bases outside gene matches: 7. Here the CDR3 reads CSAMRGGSTGELFF. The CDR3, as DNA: TGCAGTGCTATGCGGGGAGGGAGTACCGGGGAGCTGTTTTTT.

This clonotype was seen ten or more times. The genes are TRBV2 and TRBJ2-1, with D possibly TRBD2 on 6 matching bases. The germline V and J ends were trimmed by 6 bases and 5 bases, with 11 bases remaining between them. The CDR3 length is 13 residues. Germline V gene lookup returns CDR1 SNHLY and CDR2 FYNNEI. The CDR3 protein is CASRQGLNNEQFF. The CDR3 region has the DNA TGTGCCAGCAGGCAGGGACTGAACAATGAGCAGTTCTTC.

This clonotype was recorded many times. The CDR3 DNA reads as TGCGCCAGCAGAGGATCCGTTGGCGTTAATGAGCAGTTCTTC. This sequence encodes CASRGSVGVNEQFF. V is TRBV5-1 and J is TRBJ2-1; no firm D call. Per the germline V gene, CDR1 is SGHRS and CDR2 is YFSETQ. CDR3 length: 14 amino acids. Trimming cost V 5 bases and J 7 bases, with 16 bases left between them.

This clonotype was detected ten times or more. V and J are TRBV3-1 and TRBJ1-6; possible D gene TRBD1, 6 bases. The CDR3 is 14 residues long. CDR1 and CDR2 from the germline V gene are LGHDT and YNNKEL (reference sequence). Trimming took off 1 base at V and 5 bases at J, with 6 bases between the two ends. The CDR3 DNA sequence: TGTGCCAGCAGCCAAGGACAGGATAATTCACCCCTCCACTTT. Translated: CASSQGQDNSPLHF.

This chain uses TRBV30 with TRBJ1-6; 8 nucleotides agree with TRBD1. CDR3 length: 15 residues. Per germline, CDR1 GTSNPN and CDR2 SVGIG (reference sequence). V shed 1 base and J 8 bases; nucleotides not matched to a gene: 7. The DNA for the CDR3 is TGTGCCTGGAGTGGTACAGGGGGTCCAGATTCACCCCTCCACTTT. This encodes CAWSGTGGPDSPLHF.

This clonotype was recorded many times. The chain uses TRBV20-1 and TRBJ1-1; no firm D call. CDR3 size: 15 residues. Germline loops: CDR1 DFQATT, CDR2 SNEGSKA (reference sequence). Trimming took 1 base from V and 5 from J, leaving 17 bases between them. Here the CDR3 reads CSARVGGGLGTEAFF. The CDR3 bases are TGCAGTGCTAGAGTCGGTGGAGGATTGGGGACTGAAGCTTTCTTT.

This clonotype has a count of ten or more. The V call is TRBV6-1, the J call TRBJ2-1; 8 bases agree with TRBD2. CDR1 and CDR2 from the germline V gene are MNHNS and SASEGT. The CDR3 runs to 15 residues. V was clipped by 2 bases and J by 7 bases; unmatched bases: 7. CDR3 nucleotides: TGTGCCAGCAGTGAATCCGGACTAGCTCGGAATGAGCAGTTCTTC. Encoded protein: CASSESGLARNEQFF.

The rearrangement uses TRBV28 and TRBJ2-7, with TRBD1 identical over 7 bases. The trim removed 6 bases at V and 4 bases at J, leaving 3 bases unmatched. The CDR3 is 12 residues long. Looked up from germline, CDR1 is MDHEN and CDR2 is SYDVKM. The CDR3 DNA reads TGTGCCAGCAGAGACAGGGTATACGAGCAGTACTTC. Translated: CASRDRVYEQYF.

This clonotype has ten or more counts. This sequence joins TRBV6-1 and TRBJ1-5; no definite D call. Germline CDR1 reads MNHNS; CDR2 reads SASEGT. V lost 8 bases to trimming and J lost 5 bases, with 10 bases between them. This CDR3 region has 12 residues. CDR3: CASCRDYQPQHF. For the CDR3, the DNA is TGTGCCAGCTGTCGGGATTATCAGCCCCAGCATTTT.

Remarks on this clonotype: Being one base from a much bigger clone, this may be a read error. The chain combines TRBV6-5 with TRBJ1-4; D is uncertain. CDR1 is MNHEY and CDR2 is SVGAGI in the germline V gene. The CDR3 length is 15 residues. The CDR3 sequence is CANSPLLGMNEKLFF. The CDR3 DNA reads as TGTGCCAACAGTCCGTTATTAGGCATGAATGAAAAACTGTTTTTT.

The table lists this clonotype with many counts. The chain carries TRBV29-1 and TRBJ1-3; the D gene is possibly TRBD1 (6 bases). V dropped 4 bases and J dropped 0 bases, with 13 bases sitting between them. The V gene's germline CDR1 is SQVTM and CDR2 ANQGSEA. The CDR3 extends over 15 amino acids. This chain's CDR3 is CSVGGAGDSGNTIYF. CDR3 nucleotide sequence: TGCAGCGTTGGAGGGGCAGGGGACTCTGGAAACACCATATATTTT.

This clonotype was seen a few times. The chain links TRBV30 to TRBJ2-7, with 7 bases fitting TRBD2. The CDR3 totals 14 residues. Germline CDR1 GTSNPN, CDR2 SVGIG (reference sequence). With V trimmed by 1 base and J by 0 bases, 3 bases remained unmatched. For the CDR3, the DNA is TGTGCCTGGAGTGGGGCGGGAGCCTCCTACGAGCAGTACTTC. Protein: CAWSGAGASYEQYF.

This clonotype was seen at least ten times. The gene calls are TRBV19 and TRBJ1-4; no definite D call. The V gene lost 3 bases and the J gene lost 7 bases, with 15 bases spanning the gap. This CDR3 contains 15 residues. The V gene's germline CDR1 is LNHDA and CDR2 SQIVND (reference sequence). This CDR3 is CASSIGSLVGEKLFF. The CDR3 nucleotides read TGTGCCAGTAGTATTGGTAGCCTCGTTGGTGAAAAACTGTTTTTT. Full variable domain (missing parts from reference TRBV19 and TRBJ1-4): DGGITQSPKYLFRKEGQNVTLSCEQNLNHDAMYWYRQDPGQGLRLIYYSQIVNDFQKGDIAEGYSVSREKKESFPLTVTSAQKNPTAFYLCASSIGSLVGEKLFFGSGTQLSVL.

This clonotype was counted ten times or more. This CDR3 is CAITNSLRAGRTDTQYF. The CDR3, as DNA: TGTGCCATCACCAACAGTTTAAGAGCGGGTAGGACAGATACGCAGTATTTT. The rearrangement links TRBV10-3 to TRBJ2-3; D perhaps matches TRBD2 (6 bases). This CDR3 comprises 17 residues. Per the germline V gene, CDR1 is ENHRY and CDR2 is SYGVKD. Trimming left V 7 bases short and J 3 bases short, with 23 bases between.

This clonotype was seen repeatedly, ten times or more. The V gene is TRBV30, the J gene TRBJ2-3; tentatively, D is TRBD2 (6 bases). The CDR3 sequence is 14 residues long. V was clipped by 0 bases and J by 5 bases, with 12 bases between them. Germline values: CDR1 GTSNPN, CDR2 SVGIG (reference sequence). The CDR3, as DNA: TGTGCCTGGAGTGTACAAGCGGGCGGAGATACGCAGTATTTT. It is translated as CAWSVQAGGDTQYF.

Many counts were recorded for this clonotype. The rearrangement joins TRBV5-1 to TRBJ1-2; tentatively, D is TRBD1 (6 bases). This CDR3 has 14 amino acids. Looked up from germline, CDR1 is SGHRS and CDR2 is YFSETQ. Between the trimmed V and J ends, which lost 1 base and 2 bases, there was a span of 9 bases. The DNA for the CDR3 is TGCGCCAGCAGCTTGTGGACAGCGAACTATGGCTACACCTTC. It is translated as CASSLWTANYGYTF.

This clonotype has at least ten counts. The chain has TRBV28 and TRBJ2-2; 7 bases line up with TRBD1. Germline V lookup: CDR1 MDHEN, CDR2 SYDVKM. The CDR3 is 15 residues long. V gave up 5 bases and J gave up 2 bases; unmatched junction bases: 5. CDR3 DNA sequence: TGTGCCAGCAGTCCCGGACAGGTCAACACCGGGGAGCTGTTTTTT. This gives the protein CASSPGQVNTGELFF.

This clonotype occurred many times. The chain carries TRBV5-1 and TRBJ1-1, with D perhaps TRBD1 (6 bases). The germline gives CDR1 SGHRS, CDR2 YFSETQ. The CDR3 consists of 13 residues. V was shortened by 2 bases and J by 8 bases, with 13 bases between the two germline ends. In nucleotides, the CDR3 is TGCGCCAGCAGCTTCGGGACCCAGGGGGAAGCTTTCTTT. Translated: CASSFGTQGEAFF.

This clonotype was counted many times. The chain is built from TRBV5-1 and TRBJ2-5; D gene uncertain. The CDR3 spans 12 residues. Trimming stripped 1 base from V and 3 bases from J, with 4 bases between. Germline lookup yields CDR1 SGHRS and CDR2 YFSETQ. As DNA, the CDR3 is TGCGCCAGCAGCTTGACGGAAGAGACCCAGTACTTC. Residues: CASSLTEETQYF.

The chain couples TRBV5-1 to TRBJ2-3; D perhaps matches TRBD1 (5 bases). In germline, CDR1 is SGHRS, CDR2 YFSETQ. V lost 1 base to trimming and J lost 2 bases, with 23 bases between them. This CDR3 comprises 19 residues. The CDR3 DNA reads TGCGCCAGCAGCTTGATAATGAGGACACAGGTCCCCTTCACAGATACGCAGTATTTT. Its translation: CASSLIMRTQVPFTDTQYF.

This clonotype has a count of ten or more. CDR3 loop: CASSPQGPMNTEAFF. The CDR3 DNA is TGTGCCAGCTCACCTCAAGGACCGATGAACACTGAAGCTTTCTTT. This rearrangement joins TRBV18 to TRBJ1-1; D gene ambiguous. This CDR3 comprises 15 residues. V was shortened by 3 bases and J by 0 bases, with 11 bases between the two germline ends. Germline CDR1 and CDR2: KGHSH and LQKENI. Full variable domain (missing parts from reference TRBV18 and TRBJ1-1): NAGVMQNPRHLVRRRGQEARLRCSPMKGHSHVYWYRQLPEEGLKFMVYLQKENIIDESGMPKERFSAEFPKEGPSILRIQQVVRGDSAAYFCASSPQGPMNTEAFFGQGTRLTVV.

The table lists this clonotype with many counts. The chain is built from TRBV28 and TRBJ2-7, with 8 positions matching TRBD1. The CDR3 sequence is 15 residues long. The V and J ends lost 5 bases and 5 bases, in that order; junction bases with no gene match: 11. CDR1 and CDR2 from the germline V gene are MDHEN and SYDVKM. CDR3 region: CASSLPQGARDEQYF. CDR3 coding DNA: TGTGCCAGCAGTCTCCCCCAGGGGGCGCGAGACGAGCAGTACTTC. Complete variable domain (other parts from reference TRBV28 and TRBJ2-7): DVKVTQSSRYLVKRTGEKVFLECVQDMDHENMFWYRQDPGLGLRLIYFSYDVKMKEKGDIPEGYSVSREKKERFSLILESASTNQTSMYLCASSLPQGARDEQYFGPGTRLTVT.

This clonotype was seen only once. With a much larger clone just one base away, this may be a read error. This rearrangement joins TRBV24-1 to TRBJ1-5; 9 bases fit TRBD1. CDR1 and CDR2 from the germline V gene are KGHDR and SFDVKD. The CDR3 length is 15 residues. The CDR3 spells CASSETGGSNQPQHF. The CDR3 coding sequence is TGTGCCTCCAGTGAGACAGGGGGAAGCAATCAGCCCCAGCATTTT.

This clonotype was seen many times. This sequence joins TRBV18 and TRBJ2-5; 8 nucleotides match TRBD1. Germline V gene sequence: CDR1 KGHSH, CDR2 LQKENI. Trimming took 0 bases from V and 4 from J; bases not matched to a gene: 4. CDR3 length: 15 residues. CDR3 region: CASSPPQGARETQYF. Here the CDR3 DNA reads TGTGCCAGCTCACCACCTCAGGGGGCTAGAGAGACCCAGTACTTC.

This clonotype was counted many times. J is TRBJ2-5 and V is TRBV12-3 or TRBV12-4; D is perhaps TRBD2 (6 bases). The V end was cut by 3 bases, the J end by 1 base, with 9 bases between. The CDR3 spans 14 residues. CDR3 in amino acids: CASSLSSGQETQYF. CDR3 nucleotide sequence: TGTGCCAGCAGTTTGAGTAGCGGCCAAGAGACCCAGTACTTC.

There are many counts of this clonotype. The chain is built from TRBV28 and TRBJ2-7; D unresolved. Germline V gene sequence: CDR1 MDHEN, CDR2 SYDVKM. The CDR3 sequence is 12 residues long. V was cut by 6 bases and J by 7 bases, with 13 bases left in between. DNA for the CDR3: TGTGCCAGCAGATCTACGGACCGAGAGCAGTACTTC. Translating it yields CASRSTDREQYF. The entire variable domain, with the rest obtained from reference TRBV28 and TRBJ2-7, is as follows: DVKVTQSSRYLVKRTGEKVFLECVQDMDHENMFWYRQDPGLGLRLIYFSYDVKMKEKGDIPEGYSVSREKKERFSLILESASTNQTSMYLCASRSTDREQYFGPGTRLTVT.